What follows are 13 T cell receptor beta chains derived from one specimen sequenced in a study of molecular identifiers for immune sequencing clone quantification. TCRdb processed the PCR reads anew with MiXCR; each CDR3 protein has one entry. The sample consists of around 480,000 distinct CDR3 sequences, about 20% of them appearing once. Sequenced: naive CD8+ T cells from blood, with Jurkat cell RNA spiked in. Subset in this sample: FACS-sorted CD8+CD4-CCR7+CD45RA+ naive T cells. Receptors originate from a human donor in good health. Some libraries in this study had Jurkat cell RNA spiked in.

This clonotype was observed many times. The rearrangement joins TRBV24-1 to TRBJ2-2; the match to TRBD1 covers 8 bases. CDR1 KGHDR and CDR2 SFDVKD come from the germline V gene. The trim removed 0 bases at V and 1 base at J, leaving 3 bases unmatched. The CDR3 runs 17 residues. CDR3 loop: CATSDLGGTGNTGELFF. CDR3 nucleotides: TGTGCCACCAGTGATTTGGGCGGGACAGGGAACACCGGGGAGCTGTTTTTT.

The chain uses TRBV13 and TRBJ2-5; 12 nucleotides agree with TRBD2. There are 17 residues in the CDR3. Germline V CDR1 and CDR2: PRHDT, FYEKMQ (reference sequence). With 5 bases clipped from V and 5 bases from J, the junction kept 12 bases outside the gene matches. CDR3 region: CASSARPSGRAYETQYF. The CDR3 DNA reads TGTGCCAGCAGCGCTCGACCTAGCGGGAGGGCCTATGAGACCCAGTACTTC.

Worth noting for this clonotype: At one end, the junction sequence differs from germline, possibly due to a read error. The chain is built from TRBV29-1 and TRBJ2-1, with D tentatively TRBD1 (6 bases). This CDR3 is 15 amino acids long. Germline values: CDR1 SQVTM, CDR2 ANQGSEA. Here the CDR3 reads CSVGTGTSPYSEQFF. The DNA for the CDR3 is TGCAGCGTTGGTACCGGGACAAGTCCCTACAGTGAGCAGTTCTTC.

This clonotype was counted at least ten times. The chain recombines TRBV15 with TRBJ2-7; no firm D call. This CDR3 has 12 residues. Trimming removed 2 bases from V and 3 bases from J, with 5 bases in between. Germline CDR1 reads LNHNV; CDR2 reads YYDKDF (reference sequence). CDR3 DNA: TGTGCCACCAGCAGACAAGGCTACGAGCAGTACTTC. Protein product: CATSRQGYEQYF.

On this clonotype: One end of the junction is discordant with germline, which a read error may explain. J is TRBJ2-5 and V is TRBV4-1; D unclear. Germline assignment: CDR1 MGHRA and CDR2 YSYEKL. The CDR3 spans 15 residues. CDR3 coding DNA: TGCGCCAGCAGCGTTCGGATTAACTACCCGGGTACCCAGTGCTTC. This codes for CASSVRINYPGTQCF.

On this clonotype itself: The junction shows a germline mismatch at one end, possibly a read error. This chain connects TRBV25-1 to TRBJ2-7; either TRBD1 or TRBD2 may supply D (5 bases each). CDR1 is MGHDK and CDR2 is SYGVNS in the germline V gene. CDR3 length: 13 residues. The CDR3 here is CAGSESGTFEQYF. CDR3 coding DNA: TGTGCCGGCAGTGAATCCGGGACCTTCGAGCAGTACTTC.

This clonotype was observed at least ten times. The chain uses TRBV10-2 and TRBJ2-3; 8 nucleotides agree with TRBD1. Germline trimming cut 0 bases from V and 10 bases from J; bases unmatched to any gene: 9. The CDR3 is made up of 15 amino acids. Germline V gene sequence: CDR1 WSHSY, CDR2 SAAADI. The CDR3 here is CASSESSGGWSPQYF. CDR3 coding DNA: TGCGCCAGCAGTGAGTCATCAGGGGGCTGGTCCCCGCAGTATTTT.

In its sample, this clonotype was seen a few times. The chain has TRBV4-3 and TRBJ1-2; D ambiguous. Germline assignment: CDR1 LGHNA and CDR2 YSLEER. Trimming took 2 bases from V and 4 from J, leaving 14 bases between them. CDR3 length: 15 amino acids. CDR3 DNA sequence: TGCGCCAGCAGCCAATCCGCGGGGTTCCTCTATGGCTACACCTTC. Translating it yields CASSQSAGFLYGYTF.

This clonotype was recorded many times. J is TRBJ2-3 and V is TRBV7-9, with D uncertain. Germline-derived CDR1 and CDR2 are SEHNR and FQNEAQ (reference sequence). V was cut by 5 bases and J by 6 bases, with 12 bases left in between. The CDR3 extends over 13 amino acids. CDR3 amino acids: CASSPTNGDTQYF. CDR3 in DNA: TGTGCCAGCAGCCCCACCAACGGGGATACGCAGTATTTT.

V is TRBV19 and J is TRBJ2-3; 7 bases match TRBD2. Losses at the gene ends were 5 bases for V and 4 bases for J; bases not matched to a gene: 3. This CDR3 has 13 amino acids. Germline CDR1 and CDR2: LNHDA and SQIVND (reference sequence). The CDR3 coding sequence is TGTGCCAGTAGTGCGGGAGTGGCAGATACGCAGTATTTT. Translated, it gives CASSAGVADTQYF.

The chain uses TRBV7-9 and TRBJ1-2, with TRBD1 matching 8 bases. This CDR3 contains 14 residues. Unmatched junction bases numbered 0, after V lost 1 base and J lost 2 bases. Per germline, CDR1 SEHNR and CDR2 FQNEAQ (reference sequence). CDR3 coding DNA: TGTGCCAGCAGCTTAGGGACAGGGAACTATGGCTACACCTTC. Translated, it gives CASSLGTGNYGYTF.

As to this clonotype: Just one base apart from a much larger clone, this may be a read error. The chain recombines TRBV6-2 or TRBV6-3 with TRBJ2-6; D is unresolved. Trimming left V 4 bases short and J 3 bases short, with 7 bases between. The germline CDR1 and CDR2 sequences are MNHEY and SVGEGT. The CDR3 is 14 amino acids. CDR3 in DNA: TGTGCCAGCAGTTCGTACCTTGGGGCCAACGTCCTGACTTTC. It translates to CASSSYLGANVLTF.

As concerns this clonotype: A single base separates this from a much larger clone, so it may be a read error. This chain's CDR3 is CASSALPGQGGDKQFF. The CDR3 DNA is TGCGCCAGCAGCGCCCTACCGGGACAGGGCGGCGATAAGCAGTTCTTC. V and J are TRBV5-1 and TRBJ2-1, with TRBD1 identical over 9 bases. V lost 4 bases and J lost 11; bases outside the gene matches: 16. Per the germline V gene, CDR1 is SGHRS and CDR2 is YFSETQ. This CDR3 contains 16 residues.